The 4 T cell receptor beta chains below come from one sample, sequenced in a study of blood T cell repertoires in COVID-19. The protocol was immunoSEQ multiplex PCR, while the TCRdb copy is restricted to in-frame clones and leaves out a portion. The table shows a few hundred thousand clones, with approximately 87% occurring only once. Sequencing was carried out using peripheral blood. All receptors derive from a man between 60 and 70 years old who had recovered from COVID-19.

This clone was seen a handful of times. The rearrangement links TRBV3-1 (or the pseudogene TRBV3-2) to TRBJ2-7, with D tentatively TRBD1 (5 bases). V lost 5 bases to trimming and J lost 3 bases, with 8 bases between them. The CDR3 sequence is 12 residues long. Per the germline V gene, CDR1 is LGHDT and CDR2 is YNNKEL (reference sequence). The CDR3 loop reads CASSFQGYEQYF. CDR3 nucleotides: TGTGCCAGCAGCTTTCAGGGCTACGAGCAGTACTTC.

The chain uses TRBV2 and TRBJ2-1; tentatively, D is TRBD1 (6 bases). This CDR3 region has 16 residues. From germline, CDR1 is SNHLY and CDR2 FYNNEI. Trimming removed 4 bases from V and 3 bases from J, with 16 bases in between. Here the CDR3 DNA reads TGTGCCAGCAGTGCGACCTCAAGGGGGTACTACAATGAGCAGTTCTTC. This codes for CASSATSRGYYNEQFF.

This sequence joins TRBV19 and TRBJ2-2; D ambiguous. The germline CDR1 and CDR2 sequences are LNHDA and SQIVND (reference sequence). The ends were cut back, 4 bases at V and 5 bases at J, with 17 bases in the middle. There are 16 residues in the CDR3. CDR3 DNA: TGTGCCAGTAGTACTAAAGGTACAGTCGTGACCGGGGAGCTGTTTTTT. It translates to CASSTKGTVVTGELFF.

This sequence joins TRBV19 and TRBJ2-7; 11 bases are shared with TRBD2. Germline lookup yields CDR1 LNHDA and CDR2 SQIVND (reference sequence). J gave up 2 bases and V 5 bases, and 2 bases lay outside the gene matches. The CDR3 consists of 14 residues. The CDR3 DNA sequence: TGTGCCAGTAGTGATAGCGGGAGGGCCTACGAGCAGTACTTC. The encoded protein is CASSDSGRAYEQYF.